These T cell receptor beta chains were read from a single sample in a study of chemoradiotherapy in HPV16-positive cancers. Profiled with immunoSEQ multiplex PCR; TCRdb holds only in-frame clones, not every one. Of under 30,000 clones in the sample, approximately 94% were seen once. This material was collected from a patient who underwent chemoradiotherapy. These receptors were obtained from a human donor with HPV-associated anogenital cancer. Both conserved end residues are part of each CDR3. Fields, in order: J gene, D gene, V gene, clone size, CDR3 protein, CDR3 DNA. The D gene is left open where the match is weak. Only part of the rows carry a size: once, few, many, or a class if the clone is expanded.

TRBJ2-2 TRBD1 TRBV5-8 . CASSTGTGATGELFF TGTGCCAGCAGCACCGGGACAGGGGCGACCGGGGAGCTGTTTTTT
TRBJ1-5 . TRBV28 . CASSLPRYSNQPQHF TGTGCCAGCAGTTTACCCAGGTATAGCAATCAGCCCCAGCATTTT
TRBJ1-5 TRBD1 TRBV28 . CASSPDRARQPQHF TGTGCCAGCAGTCCTGACAGGGCCCGGCAGCCCCAGCATTTT
TRBJ1-2 TRBD1 TRBV20-1 . CSAPRQGHDTF TGCAGTGCTCCTCGACAGGGTCATGACACCTTC
TRBJ1-2 TRBD1 TRBV10-3 . CAISESQGAHGYTF TGTGCCATCAGTGAGTCCCAGGGGGCCCATGGCTACACCTTC
TRBJ1-5 . TRBV6-4 . CASSDRGRTVYQPQHF TGTGCCAGCAGTGATCGGGGCAGGACAGTCTATCAGCCCCAGCATTTT
TRBJ2-1 TRBD2 TRBV11-2 . CASSPRLAAYYNEQFF TGTGCCAGCAGCCCTCGACTAGCGGCTTACTACAATGAGCAGTTCTTC
TRBJ2-5 . TRBV10-3 . CAISESWQETQYF TGTGCCATCAGTGAGTCTTGGCAAGAGACCCAGTACTTC
TRBJ1-1 . TRBV7-2 . CASSFSPGRNTEAFF TGTGCCAGCAGCTTCTCCCCGGGGAGGAACACTGAAGCTTTCTTT
TRBJ2-2 . TRBV4-2 once CASSQDTGRSGELFF TGTGCCAGCAGCCAAGATACAGGAAGGAGCGGGGAGCTGTTTTTT
TRBJ2-1 . TRBV12-1 once CASSLPDKYNEQFF TGTGCCAGCAGCCTGCCCGACAAGTACAATGAGCAGTTCTTC
TRBJ2-1 TRBD2 TRBV27 . CASSALRTSGYNEQFF TGTGCCAGCAGTGCCCTCCGAACTAGCGGATACAATGAGCAGTTCTTC
TRBJ2-4 TRBD2 TRBV19 . CASSIVRGLAQNIQYF TGTGCCAGTAGTATAGTCCGAGGACTAGCGCAAAACATTCAGTACTTC
TRBJ2-2 TRBD2 TRBV9 . CASSLGGEGNGELFF TGTGCCAGCAGCTTGGGAGGGGAGGGAAACGGGGAGCTGTTTTTT
TRBJ1-5 . TRBV30 . CAWSVRGNQPQHF TGTGCCTGGAGTGTTCGGGGAAACCAGCCCCAGCATTTT
TRBJ1-1 . TRBV5-1 few CASSLRGGEAFF TGCGCCAGCAGCTTGAGGGGGGGTGAAGCTTTCTTT
TRBJ1-1 TRBD1 TRBV6-5 . CASGRGDRDNTEAFF TGTGCCAGCGGGCGTGGGGACAGGGACAACACTGAAGCTTTCTTT
TRBJ1-1 TRBD1 TRBV6-5 . CASSFDRVTEAFF TGTGCCAGCAGTTTCGACAGGGTAACTGAAGCTTTCTTT